These 20 T cell receptor beta chains share one sample of origin, sequenced in a study of OX40 agonist ivuxolimab in advanced cancers. Measured with immunoSEQ multiplex PCR; TCRdb has only the in-frame clones, and not every one. This sample has approximately 52,000 clones, with 79% found just once. Sequenced here: CD4+ or CD8+ T cells sorted from blood, sampled in a trial of the OX40 agonist ivuxolimab. The receptors were gathered from an adult with an advanced solid tumor such as melanoma, head and neck, liver or kidney cancer.

V usage is TRBV7-6 and J usage is TRBJ2-3; D may be TRBD1 or TRBD2 (5 bases each). Germline V CDR1 and CDR2: SGHVS, FNYEAQ. The length of the CDR3 is 15 residues. The V and J ends lost 5 bases and 3 bases respectively, with 15 bases between them. In DNA form, the CDR3 reads TGTGCCAGCAGCCCGGGTAGGGGAGCGACAGATACGCAGTATTTT. Protein product: CASSPGRGATDTQYF.

This clone was seen only once. J is TRBJ2-5 and V is TRBV25-1; a possible D gene is TRBD1 (6 bases). CDR3 length: 15 amino acids. Germline loops: CDR1 MGHDK, CDR2 SYGVNS. V was trimmed by 7 bases and J by 5 bases, leaving 20 bases between them. The CDR3 region is CASKGVPSEGETQYF. CDR3 bases: TGTGCCAGCAAGGGGGTGCCGAGCGAGGGGGAGACCCAGTACTTC.

This clone was found a few times. The chain uses TRBV19 and TRBJ1-1, with D perhaps TRBD1 (5 bases). The CDR3 totals 13 residues. V was trimmed by 3 bases and J by 3 bases, leaving 8 bases between them. Germline lookup yields CDR1 LNHDA and CDR2 SQIVND (reference sequence). The CDR3 DNA reads TGTGCCAGTAGTATGGGGCAGTACACTGAAGCTTTCTTT. Its protein is CASSMGQYTEAFF.

V gene TRBV7-9 combines with J gene TRBJ2-5; D is unresolved. CDR3 length: 12 residues. CDR1 and CDR2 from the germline V gene are SEHNR and FQNEAQ (reference sequence). Trimming removed 5 bases from V and 5 bases from J, with 9 bases in between. The CDR3 DNA reads as TGTGCCAGCAGCACCTTTACCGAGACCCAGTACTTC. This codes for CASSTFTETQYF.

V and J are TRBV5-5 and TRBJ2-7; no reliable D call. Trimming removed 2 bases at V and 1 base at J, with 7 bases between. CDR3 length: 13 residues. CDR1 and CDR2 (germline): SGHKS, YYEKEE (reference sequence). CDR3 protein: CASSLLTSYEQYF. CDR3 coding DNA: TGTGCCAGCAGCTTATTAACTTCCTACGAGCAGTACTTC.

The chain links TRBV27 to TRBJ1-2, with no clear D. Germline CDR1 is MNHEY and CDR2 is SMNVEV (reference sequence). The V end lost 10 bases, the J end lost 8 bases, and 20 bases lay between the germline ends. The CDR3 runs 13 residues. The CDR3 protein is CATAVKRSGGYTF. CDR3 nucleotide sequence: TGTGCCACCGCAGTTAAACGGTCGGGGGGCTACACCTTC.

In nucleotides, the CDR3 is TGTGCCAGCTCACCTGGGACAGACTCCTACGAGCAGTACTTC. It translates to CASSPGTDSYEQYF. The V and J genes are TRBV18 and TRBJ2-7; TRBD1 aligns across 7 bases. V trimming: 3 bases; J trimming: 0 bases; junction bases outside the gene matches: 2. The germline V gene encodes CDR1 KGHSH and CDR2 LQKENI. This CDR3 is 14 amino acids long.

A note on this clone: The junction differs from germline at one of its ends, possibly a read error. In DNA form, the CDR3 reads TGTGCCAGCAGTTTAGACACACTCAATCAGCCCCAGCATTTT. As protein: CASSLDTLNQPQHF. The rearrangement uses TRBV11-2 and TRBJ1-5; no clear D. CDR3 size: 14 residues. CDR1 SGHAT and CDR2 FQNNGV come from the germline V gene.

For this clone: A junction boundary mismatches the germline segment, possibly from a read error. This chain uses TRBV27 with TRBJ1-2; TRBD1 aligns across 7 bases. CDR1 is MNHEY, CDR2 SMNVEV, per germline (reference sequence). The CDR3 is made up of 12 amino acids. The CDR3 sequence: CASSPRTGGLSF. The CDR3 DNA reads as TGTGCCAGCAGTCCCCGGACAGGAGGCTTGTCCTTC.

A single count supports this clone. This chain connects TRBV5-4 to TRBJ2-3, with D perhaps assigned TRBD1 or TRBD2 (6 bases each). Germline lookup yields CDR1 SGHNT and CDR2 YYREEE (reference sequence). V was shortened by 0 bases and J by 7 bases, with 18 bases between the two germline ends. This CDR3 contains 16 residues. CDR3 sequence reads: CASSLVAGGGGNTQYF. CDR3 in DNA: TGTGCCAGCAGCTTGGTTGCCGGTGGGGGCGGGAATACGCAGTATTTT.

CDR3 sequence (DNA): TGTGCCAGCAGCTTAGAACAGGTCAGAGGTAACGCTGAAGCTTTCTTT. Its protein product is CASSLEQVRGNAEAFF. This chain joins TRBV7-9 and TRBJ1-1; D perhaps matches TRBD1 (5 bases). Germline V gene sequence: CDR1 SEHNR, CDR2 FQNEAQ (reference sequence). The CDR3 loop spans 16 amino acids. Trimming removed 1 base from V and 6 bases from J, with 18 bases in between.

The CDR3 DNA sequence: TGTGCCAGCAGTGAAGGGGCCGGGGCAGGGGCTTCTGTCGTCTCCAATGAGCAGTTCTTC. It translates to CASSEGAGAGASVVSNEQFF. The chain has TRBV6-1 and TRBJ2-1; TRBD1 is a possible D gene (6 bases). Per the germline V gene, CDR1 is MNHNS and CDR2 is SASEGT. The CDR3 totals 20 residues. Deletions cut 1 base from V and 6 bases from J, with 28 bases between.

The chain uses TRBV4-3 and TRBJ2-1; 9 positions match TRBD1. CDR1 and CDR2 (germline): LGHNA, YSLEER. There are 15 residues in the CDR3. V lost 1 base to trimming and J lost 6 bases; unmatched junction nucleotides: 4. CDR3 in amino acids: CASSQALDRGNEQFF. The DNA of the CDR3 is TGCGCCAGCAGCCAAGCCCTGGACAGGGGCAATGAGCAGTTCTTC.

The CDR3 DNA sequence: TGTGCCAGTAGTGCGGCGTACGAGCAGTACTTC. Protein: CASSAAYEQYF. V and J are TRBV19 and TRBJ2-7; D remains unclear. Germline V gene sequence: CDR1 LNHDA, CDR2 SQIVND (reference sequence). The CDR3 covers 11 residues. Trimming cost V 5 bases and J 4 bases, with 6 bases left between them.

The J gene is TRBJ1-4, the V gene TRBV7-3; the D is unclear. Between the trimmed V and J ends, which lost 5 bases and 3 bases, there was a span of 10 bases. Germline V gene data show CDR1 as SGHTA and CDR2 as FQGTGA. The CDR3 has 14 residues. CDR3 region: CASSRGGPNEKLFF. As DNA, the CDR3 is TGTGCCAGCAGCCGGGGAGGGCCTAATGAAAAACTGTTTTTT. Full variable domain (missing parts from reference TRBV7-3 and TRBJ1-4): GAGVSQTPSNKVTEKGKYVELRCDPISGHTALYWYRQSLGQGPEFLIYFQGTGAADDSGLPNDRFFAVRPEGSVSTLKIQRTERGDSAVYLCASSRGGPNEKLFFGSGTQLSVL.

V and J are TRBV7-3 and TRBJ2-5; 7 positions match TRBD1. Germline trimming cut 3 bases from V and 4 bases from J; bases unmatched to any gene: 8. The CDR3 extends over 15 amino acids. Germline CDR1 is SGHTA and CDR2 is FQGTGA. The CDR3 coding sequence is TGTGCCAGCAGCTTGACAGGGTTACCCCTAGAGACCCAGTACTTC. It is translated as CASSLTGLPLETQYF. The entire variable domain, with the rest obtained from reference TRBV7-3 and TRBJ2-5, is as follows: GAGVSQTPSNKVTEKGKYVELRCDPISGHTALYWYRQSLGQGPEFLIYFQGTGAADDSGLPNDRFFAVRPEGSVSTLKIQRTERGDSAVYLCASSLTGLPLETQYFGPGTRLLVL.

This clone was seen once. CDR3 in amino acids: CASSIARSYNEQFF. In DNA, the CDR3 is TGTGCCAGTAGTATCGCTAGGTCCTACAATGAGCAGTTCTTC. This chain uses TRBV19 with TRBJ2-1; D unresolved. Trimming pared 3 bases from V and 1 base from J, leaving 7 bases between. CDR1 and CDR2 from the germline V gene are LNHDA and SQIVND (reference sequence). This CDR3 contains 14 residues.

The chain is built from TRBV6-5 and TRBJ1-4; the match to TRBD1 covers 10 bases. The CDR3 totals 16 residues. The ends lost 4 bases at V and 6 bases at J; junction bases unmatched: 8. CDR1 is MNHEY and CDR2 is SVGAGI in the germline V gene. CDR3 nucleotides: TGTGCCAGCAGTTCCCTTCCGGGACAGGGGCATGAAAAACTGTTTTTT. Its protein is CASSSLPGQGHEKLFF.

The chain joins TRBV5-1 to TRBJ2-5; D not certain. CDR1 is SGHRS, CDR2 YFSETQ, per germline. V dropped 4 bases and J dropped 4 bases, with 20 bases sitting between them. The CDR3 runs to 16 residues. The CDR3 nucleotides read TGCGCCAGCAGCGCGAGGACCTCAACGGTGGGAGAGACCCAGTACTTC. This translates into CASSARTSTVGETQYF. The variable domain in full, with the rest retrieved from reference TRBV5-1 and TRBJ2-5, is KAGVTQTPRYLIKTRGQQVTLSCSPISGHRSVSWYQQTPGQGLQFLFEYFSETQRNKGNFPGRFSGRQFSNSRSEMNVSTLELGDSALYLCASSARTSTVGETQYFGPGTRLLVL.

The J gene is TRBJ2-3, the V gene TRBV2, with TRBD2 matching over 7 bases. CDR3 size: 16 residues. J was trimmed by 0 bases and V by 6 bases; bases with no gene match: 9. Germline V gene lookup returns CDR1 SNHLY and CDR2 FYNNEI. The CDR3 sequence: CASRGTPGLSTDTQYF. CDR3 sequence (DNA): TGTGCCAGCAGGGGAACGCCGGGACTAAGCACAGATACGCAGTATTTT.